This paragraph reports one T cell receptor beta chain. Generated by immunoSEQ multiplex PCR, the TCRdb table keeps only in-frame clones and is missing some. The sample gives 45,000 to 50,000 clones, roughly 88% of which show up once; approximately 18% is in the top ten. The data derive from a study of OX40 agonist ivuxolimab in advanced cancers. Germline V gene data show CDR1 as GTSNPN and CDR2 as SVGIG (reference sequence). The CDR3 loop spans 17 amino acids. V was clipped by 5 bases and J by 1 base, with 21 bases between them. The specimen was CD4+ or CD8+ T cells sorted from blood, collected in a trial of the OX40 agonist ivuxolimab. The receptor was isolated from an adult with an advanced solid tumor such as melanoma, head and neck, liver or kidney cancer. The V call is TRBV30, the J call TRBJ1-3; the D is unclear. CDR3 nucleotide sequence: TGTGCCTGGGGGTTGAACCTGACGCAGTTTTCTGGAAACACCATATATTTT. Amino acid sequence: CAWGLNLTQFSGNTIYF. Combining the CDR3 with reference TRBV30 and TRBJ1-3 gives the whole variable domain SQTIHQWPATLVQPVGSPLSLECTVEGTSNPNLYWYRQAAGRGLQLLFYSVGIGQISSEVPQNLSASRPQDRQFILSSKKLLLSDSGFYLCAWGLNLTQFSGNTIYFGEGSWLTVV.